The rows below give T cell receptor beta chains drawn from one sample of a study of spatial heterogeneity in lung cancer. TCRdb used MiXCR to reprocess the 5' RACE reads, holding one entry per CDR3 protein. This sample has 5,000 to 6,000 distinct CDR3 sequences, with roughly 3.9% found just once. The sequencing here drew on lung tumor tissue, taken at surgery. The receptors here all came from a female donor with early-stage non-small cell lung cancer. Each CDR3 is given with its conserved first and last residue. The D gene is left open where the match is weak. The size entry is marked missing in some rows and otherwise reads once, few, many or a size class.

>TRBJ2-3|medium-sized|.|TRBV7-9
CASSSSLMGGFTDTQYF
TGTGCCAGCAGCTCAAGTTTGATGGGGGGCTTCACAGATACGCAGTATTTT
>TRBJ1-1|.|.|TRBV11-2
CASSRNTEAFF
TGTGCCAGCAGCCGGAACACTGAAGCTTTCTTT
>TRBJ2-4|medium-sized|.|TRBV6-5
CASSYGSYLAKNIQYF
TGTGCCAGCAGTTACGGCAGTTATTTAGCCAAAAACATTCAGTACTTC
>TRBJ1-4|many|.|TRBV11-2
CASSWGLAGTNEKLFF
TGTGCCAGCAGCTGGGGGCTAGCGGGAACTAATGAAAAACTGTTTTTT
>TRBJ1-3|many|.|TRBV28
CASTVPWGSGNTIYF
TGTGCCAGCACCGTCCCCTGGGGCTCTGGAAACACCATATATTTT
>TRBJ2-2|many|.|TRBV6-1
CAARRLNTGELFF
TGTGCCGCGCGAAGATTGAACACCGGGGAGCTGTTTTTT
>TRBJ2-1|many|TRBD2|TRBV19
CASNTGTRTPATYNEQFF
TGTGCCAGCAACACCGGGACTAGGACCCCCGCTACCTACAATGAGCAGTTCTTC
>TRBJ2-7|many|.|TRBV19
CASRPDDMKGEQYF
TGTGCCAGTAGGCCCGACGATATGAAAGGCGAGCAGTACTTC
>TRBJ2-2|few|.|TRBV4-2
CASSRRDGTTGELFF
TGTGCCAGCAGCCGACGGGACGGGACCACCGGGGAGCTGTTTTTT
>TRBJ2-1|medium-sized|.|TRBV9
CASNLGDNEQFF
TGTGCCAGCAATTTGGGAGACAATGAGCAGTTCTTC
>TRBJ2-3|.|.|TRBV5-1
CASSVQGVADTQYF
TGCGCCAGCAGCGTTCAGGGTGTCGCAGATACGCAGTATTTT
>TRBJ2-3|medium-sized|.|TRBV7-3
CASSKGGGTDTQYF
TGTGCCAGCAGCAAGGGGGGGGGCACAGATACGCAGTATTTT
>TRBJ2-1|medium-sized|.|TRBV19
CASLGGEQFF
TGTGCCAGTTTGGGCGGTGAGCAGTTCTTC
>TRBJ1-4|few|.|TRBV18
CASSLARPATNEKLFF
TGTGCCAGCTCACTCGCAAGGCCGGCAACTAATGAAAAACTGTTTTTT
>TRBJ2-5|medium-sized|TRBD1|TRBV5-1
CASSLGTGGRETQYF
TGCGCCAGCAGCCTTGGGACAGGGGGAAGAGAGACCCAGTACTTC
>TRBJ2-1|many|TRBD1|TRBV9
CASGTAYNEQFF
TGTGCCAGCGGGACAGCTTACAATGAGCAGTTCTTC
>TRBJ2-3|medium-sized|TRBD2|TRBV5-1
CASSLGQRESVTDTQYF
TGCGCCAGCAGCTTGGGACAGCGGGAGAGCGTAACAGATACGCAGTATTTT
>TRBJ2-7|medium-sized|.|TRBV6-1
CASSEVWGVEQYF
TGTGCCAGCAGTGAAGTTTGGGGCGTCGAGCAGTACTTC
>TRBJ1-4|.|.|TRBV11-2
CASSLDADEKLFF
TGTGCCAGCAGCTTAGATGCGGATGAAAAACTGTTTTTT
>TRBJ1-2|many|TRBD1|TRBV27
CASSFVDRAYGYTF
TGTGCCAGCAGTTTCGTGGACAGGGCCTATGGCTACACCTTC
>TRBJ2-2|medium-sized|.|TRBV24-1
CATSDVGTNTGELFF
TGTGCCACCAGTGACGTCGGCACGAACACCGGGGAGCTGTTTTTT
>TRBJ2-1|many|.|TRBV13
CASSLESNEQFF
TGTGCCAGCAGCTTAGAGTCCAATGAGCAGTTCTTC
>TRBJ1-1|medium-sized|.|TRBV7-6
CASSSTPSMNTEAFF
TGTGCCAGCAGCTCCACCCCGTCGATGAACACTGAAGCTTTCTTT
>TRBJ2-7|medium-sized|TRBD1|TRBV7-3
CASSLRTGLRGHEQYF
TGTGCCAGCAGCTTACGGACAGGGCTCAGAGGACACGAGCAGTACTTC
>TRBJ2-1|many|.|TRBV24-1
CATSGGPYNEQFF
TGTGCCACCAGTGGCGGGCCCTACAATGAGCAGTTCTTC
>TRBJ1-4|many|.|TRBV3-1
CASSQGGPADNEKLFF
TGTGCCAGCAGCCAAGGGGGGCCGGCCGATAATGAAAAACTGTTTTTT
>TRBJ2-1|medium-sized|.|TRBV15
CATSILRSGGYNEQFF
TGTGCCACCAGCATACTTCGCTCTGGCGGTTACAATGAGCAGTTCTTC
>TRBJ1-1|many|.|TRBV12-3/TRBV12-4
CASSLVGGNTEAFF
TGTGCCAGCAGTTTAGTGGGAGGGAACACTGAAGCTTTCTTT
>TRBJ2-2|many|.|TRBV3-1
CASSSNGPGELFF
TGTGCCAGCAGCTCTAATGGGCCCGGGGAGCTGTTTTTT
>TRBJ2-3|many|TRBD1|TRBV6-4
CASSEQGAGDTQYF
TGTGCCAGCAGTGAGCAGGGGGCGGGAGATACGCAGTATTTT
>TRBJ1-1|many|.|TRBV6-1
CASTESIEAFF
TGTGCCAGCACTGAGTCGATTGAAGCTTTCTTT
>TRBJ2-6|many|.|TRBV6-2/TRBV6-3
CASSLGGANVLTF
TGTGCCAGCAGTCTAGGAGGGGCCAACGTCCTGACTTTC
>TRBJ2-2|medium-sized|TRBD1|TRBV20-1
CSARGPQGANPGELFF
TGCAGTGCTAGGGGACCGCAGGGGGCTAACCCCGGGGAGCTGTTTTTT
>TRBJ2-7|many|.|TRBV7-2
CASSLVGAARSYEQYF
TGTGCCAGCAGCTTAGTTGGGGCAGCCCGATCCTACGAGCAGTACTTC
>TRBJ2-5|many|.|TRBV5-1
CASSRDGMETQYF
TGCGCCAGCAGCCGAGACGGGATGGAGACCCAGTACTTC
>TRBJ2-2|many|.|TRBV6-1
CASSEAVGADTGELFF
TGTGCCAGCAGTGAAGCGGTAGGAGCGGACACCGGGGAGCTGTTTTTT
>TRBJ1-5|medium-sized|.|TRBV4-1
CASSQENNVWAGNQPQHF
TGCGCCAGCAGCCAAGAGAATAATGTGTGGGCAGGCAATCAGCCCCAGCATTTT
>TRBJ1-2|medium-sized|TRBD1|TRBV28
CASSPHADRGFYGYTF
TGTGCCAGCAGTCCGCATGCTGACAGGGGTTTCTATGGCTACACCTTC
>TRBJ2-6|many|.|TRBV12-3/TRBV12-4
CASRRRGTGSGANVLTF
TGTGCCAGCCGGAGACGGGGGACCGGGTCTGGGGCCAACGTCCTGACTTTC
>TRBJ2-5|medium-sized|TRBD1|TRBV27
CASSERQGGVGETQYF
TGTGCCAGCAGTGAGCGACAGGGTGGGGTTGGAGAGACCCAGTACTTC
>TRBJ2-7|few|.|TRBV28
CASSLSEAGYEQYF
TGTGCCAGCAGTTTATCCGAAGCGGGCTACGAGCAGTACTTC
>TRBJ2-1|medium-sized|.|TRBV5-1
CASSSGTDYNEQFF
TGCGCCAGCAGCTCCGGGACGGATTACAATGAGCAGTTCTTC
>TRBJ2-1|medium-sized|.|TRBV6-6
CANARMDNEQFF
TGTGCCAACGCACGAATGGACAATGAGCAGTTCTTC
>TRBJ2-7|.|.|TRBV10-3
CATGAGTNSYEQYF
TGTGCCACCGGGGCGGGGACAAACTCCTACGAGCAGTACTTC
>TRBJ1-5|medium-sized|.|TRBV18
CASSPGGPGSNQPQHF
TGTGCCAGCTCACCCGGAGGTCCCGGTAGCAATCAGCCCCAGCATTTT
>TRBJ2-1|few|TRBD2|TRBV7-1
CASSSVGTSGTYNEQFF
TGTGCCAGCAGCTCGGTCGGGACTAGCGGAACCTACAATGAGCAGTTCTTC
>TRBJ1-2|few|TRBD1|TRBV27
CASSFVDRAYGYNF
TGTGCCAGCAGTTTCGTGGACAGGGCCTATGGCTACAACTTC
>TRBJ2-3|medium-sized|TRBD2|TRBV27
CASSWELAATDTQYF
TGTGCCAGCAGTTGGGAACTAGCGGCGACAGATACGCAGTATTTT
>TRBJ2-1|medium-sized|TRBD1|TRBV3-1
CASSHPGQDNEQFF
TGTGCCAGCAGCCACCCGGGACAGGACAATGAGCAGTTCTTC
>TRBJ2-2|many|TRBD1|TRBV29-1
CSVGDRATGELFF
TGCAGCGTTGGTGACAGGGCCACCGGGGAGCTGTTTTTT
>TRBJ1-4|medium-sized|.|TRBV5-1
CASSSTATNEKLFF
TGCGCCAGCAGCTCGACAGCAACTAATGAAAAACTGTTTTTT
>TRBJ2-5|medium-sized|TRBD1|TRBV29-1
CSVWTGEDETQYF
TGCAGCGTATGGACAGGGGAGGACGAGACCCAGTACTTC
>TRBJ1-6|medium-sized|.|TRBV4-2
CASSKMEVAWGNSDSPLHF
TGTGCCAGCAGCAAGATGGAGGTGGCGTGGGGGAATTCGGATTCACCCCTCCACTTT
>TRBJ1-2|few|TRBD1|TRBV28
CASTGGTADGYTF
TGTGCCTCGACGGGGGGGACAGCAGACGGCTACACCTTC